This T cell receptor beta chain was observed in a study of regulatory T cells in long-lasting Graves disease. Time point meaning: newly diagnosed GD, antithyroid drugs for less than 3 months. RNA isolated from PBMCs was used to make the TCR library. This clonotype was detected many times. In building TCR beta libraries, iRepertoire HTBI primers were used together with Arm-PCR of CDR3 regions. TCRdb re-called the multiplex PCR reads with MiXCR, one entry per CDR3 protein. This sample has over 200,000 distinct CDR3 sequences; 15% to 20% occur once, and the top ten carry around 20%. The input for sequencing was peripheral blood mononuclear cells (PBMCs), taken at new diagnosis, from a patient treated with antithyroid drugs. This receptor was identified in a female donor with Graves disease.

As DNA, the CDR3 is TGTGCCAGCAGCTTTATGACAGGGAGAGAGACCCAGTACTTC. Amino acids: CASSFMTGRETQYF. V usage is TRBV11-2 and J usage is TRBJ2-5, with TRBD1 identical over 7 bases. The germline V gene encodes CDR1 SGHAT and CDR2 FQNNGV. The CDR3 length is 14 residues. The V segment lost 3 bases and the J segment 4 bases; nucleotides outside the gene matches: 5.